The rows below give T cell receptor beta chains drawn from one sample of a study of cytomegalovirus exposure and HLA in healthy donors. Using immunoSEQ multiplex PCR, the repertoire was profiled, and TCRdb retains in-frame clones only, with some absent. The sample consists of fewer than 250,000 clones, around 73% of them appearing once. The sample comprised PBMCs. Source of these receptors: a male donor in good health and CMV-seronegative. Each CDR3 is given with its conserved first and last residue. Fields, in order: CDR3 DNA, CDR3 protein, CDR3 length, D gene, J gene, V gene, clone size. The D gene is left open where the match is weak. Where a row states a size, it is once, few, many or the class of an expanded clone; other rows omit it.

DNA: TGTGCCAGCAGCTTTACCGGGACAGCCACAGATACGCAGTATTTT; CDR3: CASSFTGTATDTQYF; length: 15; D: TRBD1; J: TRBJ2-3; V: TRBV28; size: NA
DNA: TGTGCCAGCAGTTTATCTGGCAGCGGCCACTACGAGCAGTACTTC; CDR3: CASSLSGSGHYEQYF; length: 15; D: NA; J: TRBJ2-7; V: TRBV27; size: NA
DNA: TGTGCCAGCAGGACCGGACAGGGGGCCGGGGAGCTGTTTTTT; CDR3: CASRTGQGAGELFF; length: 14; D: TRBD1; J: TRBJ2-2; V: TRBV2; size: NA
DNA: TGCGCCAGCAGCCCGGGACTAGCCAAAAACATTCAGTACTTC; CDR3: CASSPGLAKNIQYF; length: 14; D: NA; J: TRBJ2-4; V: TRBV5-1; size: NA
DNA: TGTGCCAGCAGTTCCCTAACAGGGGGCTCAGGGCAGCCCCAGCATTTT; CDR3: CASSSLTGGSGQPQHF; length: 16; D: TRBD1; J: TRBJ1-5; V: TRBV28; size: NA
DNA: TGTGCCACCAAAGGGGAGGGTAACTATGGCTACACCTTC; CDR3: CATKGEGNYGYTF; length: 13; D: NA; J: TRBJ1-2; V: TRBV10-3; size: NA
DNA: TGTGCCAGCAGCGATGATACAGGGGGCAGAAACTATGGCTACACCTTC; CDR3: CASSDDTGGRNYGYTF; length: 16; D: TRBD1; J: TRBJ1-2; V: TRBV5-6; size: once
DNA: TGTGCCAGCGAGAGGACCGGGACTGGGCTGTATGAGCAGTACTTC; CDR3: CASERTGTGLYEQYF; length: 15; D: NA; J: TRBJ2-5; V: TRBV6-5; size: NA
DNA: TGTGCCAGCAGTTACTCGAGTCAGCGTCGCAGCTACGAGCAGTACTTC; CDR3: CASSYSSQRRSYEQYF; length: 16; D: NA; J: TRBJ2-7; V: TRBV6-6; size: once
DNA: TGTGCCAGCAGTACCGCCCGAGGGGGCGCAAGTGAAGCTTTCTTT; CDR3: CASSTARGGASEAFF; length: 15; D: TRBD1; J: TRBJ1-1; V: TRBV28; size: NA
DNA: TGTGCCATCTCGGAAAAACTGTTTTTT; CDR3: CAISEKLFF; length: 9; D: NA; J: TRBJ1-4; V: TRBV6-1; size: few
DNA: TGTGCCAGCAGCCAGACAGGGTCAGGCTACAATGAGCAGTTCTTC; CDR3: CASSQTGSGYNEQFF; length: 15; D: TRBD1; J: TRBJ2-1; V: TRBV9; size: few
DNA: TGTGCCAGCAGTGAACGGGCGGGGGGCCAGACCAATCAGCCCCAGCATTTT; CDR3: CASSERAGGQTNQPQHF; length: 17; D: NA; J: TRBJ1-5; V: TRBV2; size: NA
DNA: TGTGCCAGCTCACCCCCGGGACAGTTGAACACTGAAGCTTTCTTT; CDR3: CASSPPGQLNTEAFF; length: 15; D: TRBD1; J: TRBJ1-1; V: TRBV18; size: NA
DNA: TGTGCCAGCAGCCTCCGACAGGCCGGCGGCTATGGCTACACCTTC; CDR3: CASSLRQAGGYGYTF; length: 15; D: NA; J: TRBJ1-2; V: TRBV27; size: NA
DNA: TGTGCCAGCAGTCAGGGCGTGGGGGCAGGGCGTTCTGAAGCTTTCTTT; CDR3: CASSQGVGAGRSEAFF; length: 16; D: NA; J: TRBJ1-1; V: TRBV27; size: NA
DNA: TGTGCCAGCAGTTCAGGGGGATCTGTTTATGGCTACACCTTC; CDR3: CASSSGGSVYGYTF; length: 14; D: TRBD1; J: TRBJ1-2; V: TRBV27; size: NA
DNA: TGTGCCAGCAGCTACAGGGGCTACACTGAAGCTTTCTTT; CDR3: CASSYRGYTEAFF; length: 13; D: TRBD1; J: TRBJ1-1; V: TRBV11-1; size: NA
DNA: TGTGCCAGCAGCTTAGTGGTGAGCTCTGGAAACACCATATATTTT; CDR3: CASSLVVSSGNTIYF; length: 15; D: NA; J: TRBJ1-3; V: TRBV7-2; size: NA
DNA: TGTGCCAGTAGTACCCAGCTAGCGGCCCGAAACTACAATGAGCAGTTCTTC; CDR3: CASSTQLAARNYNEQFF; length: 17; D: TRBD2; J: TRBJ2-1; V: TRBV19; size: NA
DNA: TGTGCCAGCAGCGATCCACCAATCTACGAGCGGTACTTC; CDR3: CASSDPPIYERYF; length: 13; D: NA; J: TRBJ2-7; V: TRBV14; size: NA
DNA: TGCGCCAGCAGCTTGGGATTGGGCACGCTACGAGATAGTATGAACACTGAAGCTTTCTTT; CDR3: CASSLGLGTLRDSMNTEAFF; length: 20; D: NA; J: TRBJ1-1; V: TRBV5-1; size: NA